The TCR beta chain under discussion was sequenced for a study of T-cell reconstitution after alpha-beta-depleted transplantation in children. Whole-study findings and limits: By one year post-transplant, T-cell counts and diversity largely arose from T cells that were newly produced. From surviving recipient T cells and thymic progenitors came the high day-60 TCRbeta diversity observed in some patients. Alpha-beta T cells about two months after transplant reportedly derived from several hundred expanded graft clones.

Note on this clonotype: Its antigen remains unknown.

For TCRbeta, the library was prepared with unique molecular identifiers. TCRdb re-called the PCR reads through MiXCR, storing one row per CDR3 protein. Of about 210,000 distinct CDR3 sequences listed, more than 15% are singletons. V dropped 3 bases and J dropped 3; count of bases not matched to a gene: 6. CDR3 length: 14 amino acids. Looked up from germline, CDR1 is SQVTM and CDR2 is ANQGSEA. The gene calls are TRBV29-1 and TRBJ2-7, with TRBD2 matching over 9 bases. Source: PBMCs, mostly from graft donor cells, taken 360 days after TCRalphabeta/CD19-depleted stem cell transplant. The clonotype comes from a male patient under 10 years old who had a stem cell transplant for acute lymphoblastic leukemia, so the T cells may come from the graft donor. The CDR3 loop reads CSVDAAGGYYEQYF. CDR3 bases: TGCAGCGTTGATGCGGCGGGGGGGTACTACGAGCAGTACTTC.